A single sample gave rise to the 20 T cell receptor beta chains below, sequenced in a study of OX40 agonist ivuxolimab in advanced cancers. This table comes from immunoSEQ multiplex PCR, and its TCRdb copy is limited to in-frame clones, with some not included. Of under 75,000 clones listed, 80% to 95% are singletons. Sequencing was performed on CD4+ or CD8+ T cells sorted from blood, taken in a trial of the OX40 agonist ivuxolimab. The receptors come from an adult with an advanced solid tumor such as melanoma, head and neck, liver or kidney cancer.

The V gene is TRBV7-9, the J gene TRBJ2-7, with D possibly TRBD1 on 5 matching bases. Per germline, CDR1 SEHNR and CDR2 FQNEAQ (reference sequence). This CDR3 spans 12 amino acids. Deletions cut 8 bases from V and 2 bases from J, with 10 bases between. This CDR3 is CASEGQTYEQYF. The CDR3 region has the DNA TGTGCCAGCGAAGGACAAACCTACGAGCAGTACTTC. The full variable domain, with the rest looked up from reference TRBV7-9 and TRBJ2-7, is DTGVSQNPRHKITKRGQNVTFRCDPISEHNRLYWYRQTLGQGPEFLTYFQNEAQLEKSRLLSDRFSAERPKGSFSTLEIQRTEQGDSAMYLCASEGQTYEQYFGPGTRLTVT.

V is TRBV7-9 and J is TRBJ2-7; the match to TRBD2 covers 10 bases. After removal of 2 bases from V and 1 base from J, the junction contained 8 bases not matched to a gene. The germline V gene encodes CDR1 SEHNR and CDR2 FQNEAQ (reference sequence). The CDR3 totals 17 residues. The CDR3 sequence: CASSLYTSGKGSYEQYF. In DNA, the CDR3 is TGTGCCAGCAGCTTATATACTAGCGGGAAAGGTTCCTACGAGCAGTACTTC.

V is TRBV7-2 and J is TRBJ2-1; D perhaps matches TRBD2 (6 bases). Per the germline V gene, CDR1 is SGHTA and CDR2 is FQGNSA. The CDR3 is 15 amino acids. V was clipped by 5 bases and J by 4 bases, with 15 bases between them. The CDR3 sequence: CASSRAGWGYNEQFF. CDR3 bases: TGTGCCAGCAGCCGCGCGGGATGGGGATACAATGAGCAGTTCTTC.

The gene calls are TRBV29-1 and TRBJ2-7, with TRBD1 matching 8 bases. There are 14 residues in the CDR3. V shed 8 bases, J shed 7 bases, and the junction held 16 bases outside the gene matches. The germline V gene has CDR1 SQVTM and CDR2 ANQGSEA. CDR3 in DNA: TGCAGCAAGGACAGGGCGTGGGCAAAGCGGGAGCAGTACTTC. Translated, it gives CSKDRAWAKREQYF.

The chain employs TRBV9 and TRBJ1-1, with D maybe TRBD1 (6 bases). Trimming removed 3 bases from V and 3 bases from J, with 12 bases in between. The germline V gene has CDR1 SGDLS and CDR2 YYNGEE. The CDR3 covers 14 residues. Here the CDR3 reads CASSGPGGHTEAFF. The CDR3 bases are TGTGCCAGCAGCGGACCTGGGGGCCACACTGAAGCTTTCTTT. The complete variable domain, with remaining parts taken from reference TRBV9 and TRBJ1-1, reads DSGVTQTPKHLITATGQRVTLRCSPRSGDLSVYWYQQSLDQGLQFLIQYYNGEERAKGNILERFSAQQFPDLHSELNLSSLELGDSALYFCASSGPGGHTEAFFGQGTRLTVV.

This clone was picked up a small number of times. The chain is built from TRBV19 and TRBJ2-7; D is unresolved. The V end was cut by 1 base, the J end by 7 bases, with 8 bases between. The CDR3 has 12 residues. CDR1 LNHDA and CDR2 SQIVND come from the germline V gene (reference sequence). DNA for the CDR3: TGTGCCAGTAGTATAGTGACGGGTGAGCAGTACTTC. Its translation is CASSIVTGEQYF.

The table lists this clone with a count of one. The chain links TRBV5-1 to TRBJ2-7; D gene unclear. The CDR3 runs 14 residues. V was shortened by 2 bases and J by 0 bases, with 9 bases between the two germline ends. Germline assignment: CDR1 SGHRS and CDR2 YFSETQ. For the CDR3, the DNA is TGCGCCAGCAGCTTCAGATCGAGCTCCTACGAGCAGTACTTC. Translated: CASSFRSSSYEQYF.

The chain couples TRBV18 to TRBJ2-2, with a possible D match to TRBD1 (6 bases). Trimming stripped 4 bases from V and 5 bases from J, with 11 bases between. The CDR3 covers 14 residues. Germline lookup yields CDR1 KGHSH and CDR2 LQKENI. Written as DNA, the CDR3 is TGTGCCAGCTCACGGGTACAGGGAACCGGGGAGCTGTTTTTT. It translates to CASSRVQGTGELFF.

A single count supports this clone. An end of the junction does not agree with germline; a read error may underlie this. Other DNA sequences in the sample encode the same CDR3. The V gene is TRBV27, the J gene TRBJ1-5, with TRBD1 matching over 7 bases. The CDR3 covers 16 residues. Per germline, CDR1 MNHEY and CDR2 SMNVEV (reference sequence). CDR3 nucleotide sequence: TGCGCCAGCAGTTTATTCCCCGGACAGGTCAATCAGCCCCAGCATTTT. As protein: CASSLFPGQVNQPQHF.

The V gene is TRBV7-2, the J gene TRBJ1-1, with D hard to call. The V end lost 3 bases, the J end lost 3 bases, and 11 bases lay between the germline ends. CDR1 SGHTA and CDR2 FQGNSA come from the germline V gene. This CDR3 comprises 14 residues. For the CDR3, the DNA is TGTGCCAGCAGCTTTTCCGCGGTATACACTGAAGCTTTCTTT. Translated: CASSFSAVYTEAFF.

The V call is TRBV4-1, the J call TRBJ1-6; D ambiguous. Germline V gene sequence: CDR1 MGHRA, CDR2 YSYEKL. The CDR3 spans 16 residues. With 0 bases removed from V and 9 bases from J, the gap between germline ends came to 15 bases. The CDR3 protein is CASSQEHGREASPLHF. CDR3 sequence (DNA): TGCGCCAGCAGCCAAGAACACGGGAGGGAAGCTTCACCCCTCCACTTT.

The chain carries TRBV29-1 and TRBJ2-1, with D possibly being TRBD1 or TRBD2 (5 bases each). CDR1 is SQVTM and CDR2 is ANQGSEA in the germline V gene. The V end lost 8 bases, the J end lost 12 bases, and 23 bases lay between the germline ends. The length of the CDR3 is 13 residues. The CDR3 nucleotides are TGCAGCTGTCAGGGACGTCGGGAAGAGGGGCAGTTCTTC. It encodes CSCQGRREEGQFF.

The chain has TRBV2 and TRBJ1-2, with 9 bases matching TRBD1. V was clipped by 4 bases and J by 8 bases; unmatched bases: 5. CDR1 is SNHLY and CDR2 is FYNNEI in the germline V gene. This CDR3 is built from 13 residues. CDR3 sequence reads: CASSVGTGKGYTF. In nucleotides, the CDR3 is TGTGCCAGCAGTGTTGGGACAGGGAAAGGCTACACCTTC.

The V and J genes are TRBV4-3 and TRBJ2-5; the D is unclear. This CDR3 is 14 amino acids long. The V gene lost 6 bases and the J gene lost 1 base, with 12 bases spanning the gap. The V gene's germline CDR1 is LGHNA and CDR2 YSLEER. DNA of the CDR3: TGCGCCAGCAGTCCAGACGGAACCCAAGAGACCCAGTACTTC. The encoded protein is CASSPDGTQETQYF.

With regard to this clone: The junction differs from germline at one of its ends, possibly a read error. The chain links TRBV7-6 to TRBJ2-3; D is perhaps TRBD1 or TRBD2 (5 bases each). Germline CDR1 reads SGHVS; CDR2 reads FNYEAQ. The CDR3 totals 12 residues. DNA for the CDR3: TGTGCCAGCAGCGTCGGTCCCACGGGGCCGAATTTT. This codes for CASSVGPTGPNF.

V gene TRBV19 combines with J gene TRBJ2-1; no clear D. CDR1 and CDR2 from the germline V gene are LNHDA and SQIVND (reference sequence). Trimming took off 3 bases at V and 5 bases at J, with 14 bases between the two ends. The length of the CDR3 is 15 residues. The CDR3 nucleotides read TGTGCCAGTAGTATGGATTCAATCCCGAACAATGAGCAGTTCTTC. Translation gives CASSMDSIPNNEQFF. Combining the CDR3 with reference TRBV19 and TRBJ2-1 gives the whole variable domain DGGITQSPKYLFRKEGQNVTLSCEQNLNHDAMYWYRQDPGQGLRLIYYSQIVNDFQKGDIAEGYSVSREKKESFPLTVTSAQKNPTAFYLCASSMDSIPNNEQFFGPGTRLTVL.

This clone came up a few times. This chain connects TRBV6-4 to TRBJ2-6; 7 bases map to TRBD1. Per germline, CDR1 MRHNA and CDR2 SNTAGT. Trimming at V came to 6 bases and at J to 0 bases, leaving 5 bases not matched to a gene. This CDR3 comprises 16 residues. The CDR3 spells CASSEGTASGANVLTF. For the CDR3, the DNA is TGTGCCAGCAGCGAGGGGACAGCCTCTGGGGCCAACGTCCTGACTTTC.

V gene TRBV11-2 combines with J gene TRBJ2-2; TRBD1 might be the D (5 bases). The CDR3 consists of 15 residues. V lost 4 bases and J lost 4, with 13 bases in between. Germline lookup yields CDR1 SGHAT and CDR2 FQNNGV. The CDR3 DNA is TGTGCCAGCAGCTCTCTGGCAGGGCGCACCGGGGAGCTGTTTTTT. Its translation: CASSSLAGRTGELFF.

V is TRBV9 and J is TRBJ2-7; no clear D gene. The CDR3 loop spans 16 amino acids. Germline values: CDR1 SGDLS, CDR2 YYNGEE. Trimming left V 0 bases short and J 0 bases short, with 13 bases between. Here the CDR3 reads CASSVGVGLSSYEQYF. In DNA, the CDR3 is TGTGCCAGCAGCGTAGGTGTGGGCCTTTCCTCCTACGAGCAGTACTTC.

This chain joins TRBV4-3 and TRBJ2-5; TRBD1 is a possible D gene (5 bases). Germline V lookup: CDR1 LGHNA, CDR2 YSLEER. The CDR3 is 15 residues long. The V and J ends lost 4 bases and 4 bases respectively, with 16 bases between them. CDR3 residues: CASSRISGFRETQYF. The DNA for the CDR3 is TGCGCCAGCAGCCGAATTTCAGGGTTTCGAGAGACCCAGTACTTC.